This T cell receptor (beta chain) was profiled in a study of blood T cell repertoires in COVID-19. At the level of the study: Nucleic acid was either cDNA or gDNA, and it came from T cells, B-cell-depleted T cells, or PBMCs.

This CDR3 region has 15 residues. Germline lookup yields CDR1 SGHVS and CDR2 FQNEAQ. Trimming removed 0 bases at V and 9 bases at J, with 15 bases between. As handled by the study authors: Cell counts per sample came from amplifying reference gene primers. TCRdb's table, derived via immunoSEQ multiplex PCR, lists solely in-frame clones and lacks some. Clonal size and the V and J genes are those of that table, whereas D and trimming came from the DNA. The table shows about 260,000 clones, with just under 90% occurring only once. The participants were between about 18 and 90 years old and came from under 25 US areas. Shortly before study entry, within 2 weeks, exposed participants had met a COVID-19 case.

The V gene is TRBV7-8, the J gene TRBJ1-5; TRBD1 might be the D (5 bases). Sequenced material: PBMCs or T cells enriched from blood (not recorded which). This TCR derives from a man in his forties or fifties who had been exposed to COVID-19. The CDR3 here is CASSLARSGGGPQHF. The CDR3 nucleotides read TGTGCCAGCAGCTTAGCGCGATCTGGGGGGGGGCCCCAGCATTTT.